This passage covers 4 T cell receptor beta chains from one sample sequenced in a study of T cell changes during pregnancy in multiple sclerosis. Data came from immunoSEQ multiplex PCR; TCRdb stores just in-frame clones and leaves some out. In the table there are around 69,000 clones, 92% of which are singletons. The sequenced sample was peripheral blood, obtained in the first trimester of pregnancy. These TCRs come from a female donor with multiple sclerosis, enrolled in a pregnancy study.

The chain is built from TRBV18 and TRBJ1-4, with D hard to call. This CDR3 is 15 amino acids long. CDR1 is KGHSH and CDR2 is LQKENI in the germline V gene. Trimming cost V 4 bases and J 0 bases, with 9 bases left between them. The CDR3, as DNA: TGTGCCAGCTCACTCAATACTGCAACTAATGAAAAACTGTTTTTT. Translated: CASSLNTATNEKLFF.

The gene calls are TRBV4-2 and TRBJ2-5, with 9 bases that match TRBD2. The end of the DNA is better explained by TRBJ2-7, so the J call may be wrong. Germline loops: CDR1 LGHNA, CDR2 YNFKEQ. The CDR3 is 16 residues long. CDR3 protein: CASSQESSGVSYEQYF. The DNA for the CDR3 is TGTGCCAGCAGCCAAGAATCTAGCGGGGTATCCTACGAGCAGTACTTC.

The V gene is TRBV29-1, the J gene TRBJ1-2, with 8 bases that match TRBD1. The germline V gene has CDR1 SQVTM and CDR2 ANQGSEA. J gave up 8 bases and V 7 bases, and 9 bases lay outside the gene matches. The CDR3 is made up of 12 amino acids. The CDR3 here is CSAIQGVSGYTF. The CDR3 nucleotides read TGCAGCGCCATACAGGGGGTGAGCGGCTACACCTTC.

This chain uses TRBV28 with TRBJ2-5; TRBD1 aligns across 9 bases. The CDR3 runs 15 residues. V trimming: 5 bases; J trimming: 5 bases; junction bases outside the gene matches: 9. The germline V gene has CDR1 MDHEN and CDR2 SYDVKM. CDR3 residues: CASSTMGQGTETQYF. CDR3 nucleotides: TGTGCCAGCAGTACCATGGGACAGGGAACGGAGACCCAGTACTTC.